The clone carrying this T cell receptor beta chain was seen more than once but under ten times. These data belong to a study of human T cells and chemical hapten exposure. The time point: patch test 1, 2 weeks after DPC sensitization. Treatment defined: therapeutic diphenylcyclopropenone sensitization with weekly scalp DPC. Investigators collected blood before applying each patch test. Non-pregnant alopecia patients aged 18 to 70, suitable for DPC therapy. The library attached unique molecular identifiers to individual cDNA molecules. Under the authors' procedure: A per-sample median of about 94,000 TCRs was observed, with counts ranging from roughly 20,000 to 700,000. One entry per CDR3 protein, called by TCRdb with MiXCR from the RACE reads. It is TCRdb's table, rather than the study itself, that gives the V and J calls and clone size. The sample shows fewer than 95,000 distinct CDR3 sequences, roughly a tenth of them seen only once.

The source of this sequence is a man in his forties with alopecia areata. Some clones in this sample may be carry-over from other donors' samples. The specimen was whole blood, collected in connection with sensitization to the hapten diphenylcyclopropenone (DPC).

The CDR3 DNA is TGTGCCAGCAGTTACTCGAACTCGGCCCCAACTAATGAAAAACTGTTTTTT. Translation gives CASSYSNSAPTNEKLFF. The rearrangement uses TRBV6-5 and TRBJ1-4, with unresolved D. Deletions cut 0 bases from V and 0 bases from J, with 11 bases between. The CDR3 spans 17 residues. Germline V gene data show CDR1 as MNHEY and CDR2 as SVGAGI.